The 19 T cell receptor beta chains reported below all come from one sample, sequenced in a study of T cells and Merkel cell carcinoma outcomes. Method: immunoSEQ multiplex PCR; TCRdb's copy keeps in-frame clones and lacks some. The table has 11,000 to 15,000 clones, roughly 92% seen once; the top ten hold approximately 2%. The sequencing input was tumor tissue from Merkel cell carcinoma. The receptors shown here come from a human donor with Merkel cell carcinoma.

The chain carries TRBV5-4 and TRBJ2-7, with 9 positions matching TRBD1. Germline V gene sequence: CDR1 SGHNT, CDR2 YYREEE (reference sequence). The trim removed 4 bases at V and 3 bases at J, leaving 8 bases unmatched. The CDR3 sequence is 15 residues long. The CDR3 DNA sequence: TGTGCCAGCAGCCGCTCCGGGACAGGGATCTACGAGCAGTACTTC. As protein: CASSRSGTGIYEQYF.

This rearrangement joins TRBV27 to TRBJ1-1, with D unclear. The CDR3 loop spans 13 amino acids. The ends were cut back, 3 bases at V and 1 base at J, with 6 bases in the middle. CDR1 and CDR2 from the germline V gene are MNHEY and SMNVEV (reference sequence). For the CDR3, the DNA is TGTGCCAGCAGTTTCCTCCCGAACACTGAAGCTTTCTTT. It yields the protein CASSFLPNTEAFF.

This clone was recorded once. The V gene is TRBV4-2, the J gene TRBJ2-3; perhaps TRBD2 as D (6 bases). The germline V gene encodes CDR1 LGHNA and CDR2 YNFKEQ. This CDR3 is 15 amino acids long. V lost 4 bases and J lost 0, with 11 bases in between. The CDR3 coding sequence is TGTGCCAGCAGCCCATCCGGGACTAGCACAGATACGCAGTATTTT. Translation gives CASSPSGTSTDTQYF.

The chain links TRBV29-1 to TRBJ2-1; no clear D gene. The CDR3 contains 14 residues. Germline CDR1 is SQVTM and CDR2 is ANQGSEA. V was trimmed by 4 bases and J by 9 bases, leaving 19 bases between them. CDR3 sequence (DNA): TGCAGCGTTGGGAAAGGCGGTATCGGAACTGAGCAGTTCTTC. It translates to CSVGKGGIGTEQFF.

The chain combines TRBV11-3 with TRBJ2-2; 8 bases match TRBD2. The CDR3 totals 16 residues. The ends lost 5 bases at V and 3 bases at J; junction bases unmatched: 8. The germline gives CDR1 SGHNT, CDR2 YENEEA. In DNA form, the CDR3 reads TGTGCCAGCAGCCAGGCGCCGACTAGCGACACCGGGGAGCTGTTTTTT. It codes for CASSQAPTSDTGELFF.

V and J are TRBV28 and TRBJ2-5, with no clear D. This CDR3 contains 13 residues. Germline V gives CDR1 MDHEN, CDR2 SYDVKM. Trimming took off 2 bases at V and 3 bases at J, with 7 bases between the two ends. The CDR3 spells CASSLANKETQYF. The CDR3 coding sequence is TGTGCCAGCAGTTTAGCGAATAAAGAGACCCAGTACTTC.

CDR3 sequence (DNA): TGTGCCAGCTCACCAAACCTGAGGGAAGAGCAGTACTTC. It translates to CASSPNLREEQYF. The rearrangement uses TRBV18 and TRBJ2-7; possibly TRBD2 for D (5 bases). There are 13 residues in the CDR3. In germline, CDR1 is KGHSH, CDR2 LQKENI. With 2 bases removed from V and 7 bases from J, the gap between germline ends came to 12 bases.

The CDR3 nucleotides are TGCGCCAGCAGCTCGCAGAGGGAGGCTTCGGATGGCTACACCTTC. Residues: CASSSQREASDGYTF. The chain uses TRBV5-1 and TRBJ1-2, with D unclear. The CDR3 runs to 15 residues. V lost 3 bases, J lost 6 bases, and 18 bases lay in between. Germline values: CDR1 SGHRS, CDR2 YFSETQ.

The rearrangement links TRBV7-2 to TRBJ2-3; D call uncertain. Trimming pared 1 base from V and 2 bases from J, leaving 13 bases between. Germline V gene lookup returns CDR1 SGHTA and CDR2 FQGNSA. The CDR3 length is 16 residues. CDR3 amino acids: CASSLGFLVDTDTQYF. DNA of the CDR3: TGTGCCAGCAGCTTAGGGTTTCTCGTAGACACAGATACGCAGTATTTT.

The chain carries TRBV7-9 and TRBJ2-3; 7 nucleotides align to TRBD2. Germline trimming cut 5 bases from V and 0 bases from J; bases unmatched to any gene: 5. Germline values: CDR1 SEHNR, CDR2 FQNEAQ (reference sequence). The CDR3 has 15 residues. CDR3 sequence: CASSPRLASTDTQYF. The CDR3 DNA is TGTGCCAGCAGCCCAAGACTAGCAAGCACAGATACGCAGTATTTT.

The V and J genes are TRBV29-1 and TRBJ2-7; D possibly corresponds to TRBD2 (6 bases). V was clipped by 3 bases and J by 5 bases, with 11 bases between them. The CDR3 loop spans 12 amino acids. Germline V gene data show CDR1 as SQVTM and CDR2 as ANQGSEA. The CDR3 coding sequence is TGCAGCGTTGACAAAGGAGGGAACGAGCAGTACTTC. Translated, it gives CSVDKGGNEQYF.

The chain combines TRBV7-9 with TRBJ2-7; D is ambiguous. Per germline, CDR1 SEHNR and CDR2 FQNEAQ (reference sequence). Trimming stripped 5 bases from V and 0 bases from J, with 14 bases between. There are 15 residues in the CDR3. CDR3 DNA sequence: TGTGCCAGCAGCCCACAAACTGGCCTCTCCTACGAGCAGTACTTC. It translates to CASSPQTGLSYEQYF. The variable domain in full, completed from reference TRBV7-9 and TRBJ2-7, reads DTGVSQNPRHKITKRGQNVTFRCDPISEHNRLYWYRQTLGQGPEFLTYFQNEAQLEKSRLLSDRFSAERPKGSFSTLEIQRTEQGDSAMYLCASSPQTGLSYEQYFGPGTRLTVT.

The chain joins TRBV30 to TRBJ1-5; a weak D match, TRBD1 (5 bases). Trimming pared 5 bases from V and 6 bases from J, leaving 14 bases between. This CDR3 is 13 amino acids long. The V gene's germline CDR1 is GTSNPN and CDR2 SVGIG (reference sequence). The CDR3: CAWAEGLAQPQHF. The CDR3 DNA sequence: TGTGCCTGGGCCGAGGGGCTGGCTCAGCCCCAGCATTTT.

In the case of this clone: Other DNA sequences in this specimen translate into the identical CDR3. The chain links TRBV7-2 to TRBJ2-7, with 8 bases lining up with TRBD2. This CDR3 region has 14 residues. Germline CDR1 and CDR2: SGHTA and FQGNSA. The V and J ends lost 2 bases and 5 bases, in that order; junction bases with no gene match: 5. DNA for the CDR3: TGTGCCAGCAGCTTAACGGGGGGGCCCCACGAGCAGTACTTC. It codes for CASSLTGGPHEQYF.

CDR3 DNA: TGCAGCGTTGTGGGGGGCGGAAATATGAACACTGAAGCTTTCTTT. Protein: CSVVGGGNMNTEAFF. The genes are TRBV29-1 and TRBJ1-1; D is perhaps TRBD1 (6 bases). V was pared by 4 bases and J by 0 bases, with 15 bases between. From germline, CDR1 is SQVTM and CDR2 ANQGSEA. The CDR3 sequence is 15 residues long.

The rearrangement links TRBV5-1 to TRBJ2-7; perhaps TRBD1 as D (6 bases). V lost 3 bases to trimming and J lost 2 bases, with 9 bases between them. The CDR3 is 13 residues long. The germline V gene has CDR1 SGHRS and CDR2 YFSETQ. The CDR3, as DNA: TGCGCCAGCAGCTCGGACAGAACCTACGAGCAGTACTTC. This sequence encodes CASSSDRTYEQYF. The whole variable domain, remainder taken from reference TRBV5-1 and TRBJ2-7, is KAGVTQTPRYLIKTRGQQVTLSCSPISGHRSVSWYQQTPGQGLQFLFEYFSETQRNKGNFPGRFSGRQFSNSRSEMNVSTLELGDSALYLCASSSDRTYEQYFGPGTRLTVT.

This chain joins TRBV6-1 and TRBJ1-2, with a possible D match to TRBD1 (5 bases). The CDR3 has 14 residues. The V gene's germline CDR1 is MNHNS and CDR2 SASEGT. V was clipped by 8 bases and J by 7 bases, with 20 bases between them. CDR3 amino acids: CASVLGGGYSGYTF. The DNA for the CDR3 is TGTGCCAGCGTACTCGGGGGAGGGTATAGTGGCTACACCTTC.

The CDR3 DNA reads TGTGCCAGCAGCACTCGGCAGGGGGCGGGGGAGACCCAGTACTTC. Protein sequence: CASSTRQGAGETQYF. The chain is built from TRBV6-5 and TRBJ2-5; 8 positions match TRBD1. This CDR3 is built from 15 residues. CDR1 and CDR2 (germline): MNHEY, SVGAGI. Germline trimming cut 6 bases from V and 5 bases from J; bases unmatched to any gene: 11.

The J gene is TRBJ1-1, the V gene TRBV6-1; 9 bases agree with TRBD1. CDR1 and CDR2 from the germline V gene are MNHNS and SASEGT. Trimming took 4 bases from V and 2 from J; bases not matched to a gene: 8. CDR3 length equals 16 residues. CDR3 amino acids: CASSATQGAVNTEAFF. In DNA, the CDR3 is TGTGCCAGCAGTGCTACACAGGGGGCGGTTAACACTGAAGCTTTCTTT.